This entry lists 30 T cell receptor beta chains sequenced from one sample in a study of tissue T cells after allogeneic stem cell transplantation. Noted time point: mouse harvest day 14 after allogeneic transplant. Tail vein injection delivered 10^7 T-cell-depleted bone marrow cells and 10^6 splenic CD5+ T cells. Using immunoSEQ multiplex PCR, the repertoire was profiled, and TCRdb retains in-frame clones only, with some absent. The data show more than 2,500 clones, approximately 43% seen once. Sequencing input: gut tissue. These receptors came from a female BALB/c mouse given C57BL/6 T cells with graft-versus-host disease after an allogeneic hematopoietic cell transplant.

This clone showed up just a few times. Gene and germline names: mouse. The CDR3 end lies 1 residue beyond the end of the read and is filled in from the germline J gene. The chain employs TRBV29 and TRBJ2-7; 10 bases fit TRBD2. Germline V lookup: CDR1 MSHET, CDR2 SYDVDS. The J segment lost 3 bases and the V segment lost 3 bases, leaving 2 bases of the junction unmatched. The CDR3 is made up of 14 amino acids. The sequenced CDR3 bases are TGTGCTAGCAGTTTCAACTGGGGGGGCTATGAACAGTAC. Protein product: CASSFNWGGYEQY. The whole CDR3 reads CASSFNWGGYEQYF.

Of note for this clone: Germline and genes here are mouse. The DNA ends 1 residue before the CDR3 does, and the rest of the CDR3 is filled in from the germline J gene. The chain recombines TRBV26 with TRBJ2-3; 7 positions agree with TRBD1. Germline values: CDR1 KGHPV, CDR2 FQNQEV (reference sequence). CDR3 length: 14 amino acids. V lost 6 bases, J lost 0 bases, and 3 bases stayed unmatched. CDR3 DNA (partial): TGTGCCAGCAGGGGACAGCCTAGTGCAGAAACGCTGTAT. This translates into CASRGQPSAETLY. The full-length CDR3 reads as CASRGQPSAETLYF.

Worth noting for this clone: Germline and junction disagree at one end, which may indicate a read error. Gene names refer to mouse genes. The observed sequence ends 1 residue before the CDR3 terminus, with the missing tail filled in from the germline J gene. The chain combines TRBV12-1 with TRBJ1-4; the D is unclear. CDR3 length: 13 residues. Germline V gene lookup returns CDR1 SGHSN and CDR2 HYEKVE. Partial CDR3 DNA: TGTGCCATCTCTCTACCAGGCCACGAACGATTATTT. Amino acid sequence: CAISLPGHERLF. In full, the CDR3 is CAISLPGHERLFF.

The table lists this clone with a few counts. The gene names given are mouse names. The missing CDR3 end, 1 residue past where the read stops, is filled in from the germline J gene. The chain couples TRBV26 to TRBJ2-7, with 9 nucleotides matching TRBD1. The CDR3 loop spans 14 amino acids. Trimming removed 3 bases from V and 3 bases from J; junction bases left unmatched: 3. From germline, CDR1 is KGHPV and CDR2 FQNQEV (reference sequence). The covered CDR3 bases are TGTGCCAGCAGTCTAGGGACAGGGTACTATGAACAGTAC. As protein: CASSLGTGYYEQY. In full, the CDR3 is CASSLGTGYYEQYF.

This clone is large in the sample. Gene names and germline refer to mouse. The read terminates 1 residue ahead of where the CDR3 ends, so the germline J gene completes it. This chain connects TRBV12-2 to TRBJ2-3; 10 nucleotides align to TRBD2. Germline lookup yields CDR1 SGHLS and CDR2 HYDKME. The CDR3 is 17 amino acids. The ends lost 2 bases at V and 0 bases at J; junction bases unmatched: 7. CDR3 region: CASSPLGLGISAETLYF. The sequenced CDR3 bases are TGTGCCAGCTCTCCATTGGGACTGGGGATTAGTGCAGAAACGCTGTAT.

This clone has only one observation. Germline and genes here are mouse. Partial CDR3 DNA: TGTGCCAGCAGTGAGAGGAGAGGGTCCAACGAAAGATTATTT. It specifies CASSERRGSNERLF. The full-length CDR3 reads as CASSERRGSNERLFF. V and J are TRBV13-3 and TRBJ1-4; unclear D gene. The CDR3 end falls 1 residue outside the read, so it is completed with the germline J gene. V was cut by 2 bases and J by 2 bases, with 10 bases left in between. This CDR3 has 15 residues. Germline V CDR1 and CDR2: NNHDY, SYVADS. Looking up the rest from reference TRBV13-3 and TRBJ1-4 gives the full variable domain: EAAVTQSPRSKVAVTGGKVTLSCHQTNNHDYMYWYRQDTGHGLRLIHYSYVADSTEKGDIPDGYKASRPSQENFSLILELASLSQTAVYFCASSERRGSNERLFFGHGTKLSVL.

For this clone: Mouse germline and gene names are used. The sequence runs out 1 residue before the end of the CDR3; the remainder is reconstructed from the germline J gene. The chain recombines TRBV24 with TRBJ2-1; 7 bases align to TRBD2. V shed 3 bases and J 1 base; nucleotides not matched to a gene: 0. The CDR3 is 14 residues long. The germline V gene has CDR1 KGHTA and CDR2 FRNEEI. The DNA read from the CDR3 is TGTGCCAGCAGTCTTGGGGGGAACTATGCTGAGCAGTTC. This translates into CASSLGGNYAEQF. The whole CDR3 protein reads CASSLGGNYAEQFF.

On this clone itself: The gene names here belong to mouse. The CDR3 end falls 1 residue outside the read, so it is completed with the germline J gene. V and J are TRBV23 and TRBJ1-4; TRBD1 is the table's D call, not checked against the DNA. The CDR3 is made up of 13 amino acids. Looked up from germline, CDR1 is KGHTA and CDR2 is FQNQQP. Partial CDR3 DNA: TGCTCCAGCAGTCAAAACATCAACGAAAGATTATTT. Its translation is CSSSQNINERLF. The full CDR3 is CSSSQNINERLFF.

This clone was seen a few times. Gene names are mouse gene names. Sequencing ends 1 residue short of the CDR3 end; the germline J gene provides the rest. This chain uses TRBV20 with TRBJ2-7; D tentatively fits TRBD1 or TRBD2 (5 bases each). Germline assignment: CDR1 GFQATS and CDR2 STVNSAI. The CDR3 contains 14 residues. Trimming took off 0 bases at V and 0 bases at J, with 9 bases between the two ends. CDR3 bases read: TGTGGTGCTAGGGATTCCGGGGGCTCCTATGAACAGTAC. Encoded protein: CGARDSGGSYEQY. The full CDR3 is CGARDSGGSYEQYF.

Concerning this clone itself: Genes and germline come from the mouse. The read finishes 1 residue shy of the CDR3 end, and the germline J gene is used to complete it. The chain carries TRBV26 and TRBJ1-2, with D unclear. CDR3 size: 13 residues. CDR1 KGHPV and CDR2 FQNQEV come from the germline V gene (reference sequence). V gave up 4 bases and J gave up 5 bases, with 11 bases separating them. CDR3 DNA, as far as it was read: TGTGCCAGCAGTCGCGGGATACGGTCCGACTACACC. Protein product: CASSRGIRSDYT. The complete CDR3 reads CASSRGIRSDYTF.

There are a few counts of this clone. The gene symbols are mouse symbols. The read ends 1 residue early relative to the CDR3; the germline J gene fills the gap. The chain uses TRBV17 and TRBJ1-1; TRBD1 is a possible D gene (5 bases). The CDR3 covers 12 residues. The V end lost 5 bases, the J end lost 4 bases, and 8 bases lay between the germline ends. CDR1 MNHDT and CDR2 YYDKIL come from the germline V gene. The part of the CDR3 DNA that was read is TGTGCTAGCAGTCATCAGGGCACAGAAGTCTTC. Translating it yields CASSHQGTEVF. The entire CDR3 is CASSHQGTEVFF.

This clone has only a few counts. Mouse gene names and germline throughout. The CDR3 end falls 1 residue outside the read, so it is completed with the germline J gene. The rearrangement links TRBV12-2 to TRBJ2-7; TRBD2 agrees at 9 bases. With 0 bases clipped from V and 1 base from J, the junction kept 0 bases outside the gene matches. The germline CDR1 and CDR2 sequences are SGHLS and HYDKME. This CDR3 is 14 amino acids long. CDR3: CASSLGTGSYEQYF. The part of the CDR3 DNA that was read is TGTGCCAGCTCTCTCGGGACTGGGTCCTATGAACAGTAC.

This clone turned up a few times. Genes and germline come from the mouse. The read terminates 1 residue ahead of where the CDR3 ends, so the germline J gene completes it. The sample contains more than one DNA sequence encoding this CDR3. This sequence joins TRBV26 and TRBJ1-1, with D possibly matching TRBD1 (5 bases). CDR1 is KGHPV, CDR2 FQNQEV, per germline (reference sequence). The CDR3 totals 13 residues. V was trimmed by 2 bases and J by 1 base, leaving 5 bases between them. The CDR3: CASSLGQNTEVFF. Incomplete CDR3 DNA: TGTGCCAGCAGTCTGGGACAAAACACAGAAGTCTTC. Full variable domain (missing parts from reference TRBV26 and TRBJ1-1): NSKVIQTPRYLVKGQGQKAKMRCIPEKGHPVVFWYQQNKNNEFKFLINFQNQEVLQQIDMTEKRFSAECPSNSPCSLEIQSSEAGDSALYLCASSLGQNTEVFFGKGTRLTVV.

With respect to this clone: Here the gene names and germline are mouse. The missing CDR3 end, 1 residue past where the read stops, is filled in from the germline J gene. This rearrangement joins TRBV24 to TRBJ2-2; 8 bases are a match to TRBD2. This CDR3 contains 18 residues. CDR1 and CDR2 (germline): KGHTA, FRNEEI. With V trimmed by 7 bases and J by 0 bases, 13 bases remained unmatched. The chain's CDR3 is CASTLSGLGGTNTGQLYF. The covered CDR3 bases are TGTGCCAGCACCCTTTCTGGGCTGGGGGGAACAAACACCGGGCAGCTCTAC.

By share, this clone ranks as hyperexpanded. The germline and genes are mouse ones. Incomplete CDR3 DNA: TGTGCCAGCTCTCTACCAGGCCACGAAAGATTATTT. It translates to CASSLPGHERLF. The full CDR3 reads CASSLPGHERLFF. The V and J genes are TRBV12-1 and TRBJ1-4; D ambiguous. The read halts 1 residue ahead of the CDR3 end, with the missing end drawn from the germline J gene. CDR3 length: 13 residues. V gave up 1 base and J gave up 6 bases, with 8 bases separating them. Germline V gene lookup returns CDR1 SGHSN and CDR2 HYEKVE.

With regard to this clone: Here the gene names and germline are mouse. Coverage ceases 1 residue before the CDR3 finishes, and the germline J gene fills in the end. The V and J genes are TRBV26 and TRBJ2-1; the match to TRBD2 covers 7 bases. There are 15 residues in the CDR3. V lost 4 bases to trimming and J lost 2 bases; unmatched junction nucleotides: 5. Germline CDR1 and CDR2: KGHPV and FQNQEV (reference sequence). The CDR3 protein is CASSPRLGHYAEQFF. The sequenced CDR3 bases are TGTGCCAGCAGTCCCCGACTGGGCCACTATGCTGAGCAGTTC.

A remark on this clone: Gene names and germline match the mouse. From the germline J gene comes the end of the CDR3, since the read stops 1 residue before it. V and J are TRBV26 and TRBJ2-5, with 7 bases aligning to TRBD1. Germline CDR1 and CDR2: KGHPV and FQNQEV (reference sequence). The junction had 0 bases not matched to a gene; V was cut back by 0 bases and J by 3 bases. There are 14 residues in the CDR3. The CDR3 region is CASSLSGQQDTQYF. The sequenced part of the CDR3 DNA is TGTGCCAGCAGTCTGTCGGGACAGCAAGACACCCAGTAC.

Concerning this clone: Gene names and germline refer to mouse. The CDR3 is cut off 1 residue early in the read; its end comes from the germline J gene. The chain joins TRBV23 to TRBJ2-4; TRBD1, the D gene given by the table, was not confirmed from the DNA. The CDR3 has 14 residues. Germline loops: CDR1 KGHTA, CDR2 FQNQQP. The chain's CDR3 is CSSSRDNSQNTLYF. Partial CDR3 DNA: TGCTCCAGCAGTCGGGACAATAGTCAAAACACCTTGTAC. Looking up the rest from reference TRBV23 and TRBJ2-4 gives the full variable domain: DAAVTQKPRYLIKMKGQEAEMKCIPEKGHTAVFWYQQKQSKELKFLIYFQNQQPLDQIDMVKERFSAVCPSSSLCSLGIRTCEAEDSALYLCSSSRDNSQNTLYFGAGTRLSVL.

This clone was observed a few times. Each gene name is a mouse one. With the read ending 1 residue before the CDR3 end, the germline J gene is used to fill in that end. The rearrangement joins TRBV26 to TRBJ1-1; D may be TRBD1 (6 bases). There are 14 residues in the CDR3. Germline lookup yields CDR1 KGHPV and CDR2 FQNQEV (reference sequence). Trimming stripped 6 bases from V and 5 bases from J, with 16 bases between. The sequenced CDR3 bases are TGTGCCAGCAGGCCCCCGACCGGGACAACAGAAGTCTTC. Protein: CASRPPTGTTEVF. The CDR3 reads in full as CASRPPTGTTEVFF. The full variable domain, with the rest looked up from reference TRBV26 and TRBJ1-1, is NSKVIQTPRYLVKGQGQKAKMRCIPEKGHPVVFWYQQNKNNEFKFLINFQNQEVLQQIDMTEKRFSAECPSNSPCSLEIQSSEAGDSALYLCASRPPTGTTEVFFGKGTRLTVV.

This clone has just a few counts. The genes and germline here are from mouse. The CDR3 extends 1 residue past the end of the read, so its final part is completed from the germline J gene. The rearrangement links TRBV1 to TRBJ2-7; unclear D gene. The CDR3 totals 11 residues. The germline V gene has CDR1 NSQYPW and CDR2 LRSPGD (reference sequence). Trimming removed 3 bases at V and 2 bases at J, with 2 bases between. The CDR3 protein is CTCSAAYEQYF. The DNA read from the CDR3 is TGCACCTGCAGTGCGGCCTATGAACAGTAC.

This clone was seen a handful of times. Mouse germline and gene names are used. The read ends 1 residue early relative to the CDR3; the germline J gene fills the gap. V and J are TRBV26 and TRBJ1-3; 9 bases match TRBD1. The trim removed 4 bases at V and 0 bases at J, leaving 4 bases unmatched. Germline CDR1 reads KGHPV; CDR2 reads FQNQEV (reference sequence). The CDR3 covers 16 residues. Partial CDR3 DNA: TGTGCCAGCAGTCACGGGACAGGGAATTCTGGAAATACGCTCTAT. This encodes CASSHGTGNSGNTLY. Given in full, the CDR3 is CASSHGTGNSGNTLYF.

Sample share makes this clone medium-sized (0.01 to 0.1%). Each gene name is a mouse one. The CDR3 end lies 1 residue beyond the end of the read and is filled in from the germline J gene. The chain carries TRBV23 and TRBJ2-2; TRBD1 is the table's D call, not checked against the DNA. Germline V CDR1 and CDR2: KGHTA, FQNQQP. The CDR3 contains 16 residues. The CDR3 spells CSSSRRDRVNTGQLYF. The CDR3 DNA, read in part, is TGCTCCAGCAGTCGAAGGGACAGGGTAAACACCGGGCAGCTCTAC. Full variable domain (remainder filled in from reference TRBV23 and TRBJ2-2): DAAVTQKPRYLIKMKGQEAEMKCIPEKGHTAVFWYQQKQSKELKFLIYFQNQQPLDQIDMVKERFSAVCPSSSLCSLGIRTCEAEDSALYLCSSSRRDRVNTGQLYFGEGSKLTVL.

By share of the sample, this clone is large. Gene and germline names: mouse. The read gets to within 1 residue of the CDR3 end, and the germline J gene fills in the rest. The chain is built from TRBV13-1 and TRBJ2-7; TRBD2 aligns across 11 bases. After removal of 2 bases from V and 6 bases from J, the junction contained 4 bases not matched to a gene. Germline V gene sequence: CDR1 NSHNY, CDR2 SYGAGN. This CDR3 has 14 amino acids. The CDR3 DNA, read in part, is TGTGCCAGCAGTGAAGGGACTGGGGGTTTTGAACAGTAC. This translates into CASSEGTGGFEQY. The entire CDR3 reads CASSEGTGGFEQYF.

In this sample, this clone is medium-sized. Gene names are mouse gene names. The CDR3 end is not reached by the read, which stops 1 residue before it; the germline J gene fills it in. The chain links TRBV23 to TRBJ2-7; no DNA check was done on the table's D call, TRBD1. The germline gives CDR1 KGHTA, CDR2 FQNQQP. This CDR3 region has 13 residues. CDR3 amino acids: CSSSHGTGAEQYF. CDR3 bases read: TGCTCCAGCAGCCACGGGACAGGGGCTGAACAGTAC.

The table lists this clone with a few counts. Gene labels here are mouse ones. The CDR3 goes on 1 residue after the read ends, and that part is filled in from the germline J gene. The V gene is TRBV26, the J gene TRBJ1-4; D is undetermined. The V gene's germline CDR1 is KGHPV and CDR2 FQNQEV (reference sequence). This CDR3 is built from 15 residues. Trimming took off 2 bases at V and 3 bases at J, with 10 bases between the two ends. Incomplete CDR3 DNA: TGTGCCAGCAGTCTGCCCGGGGTGGCCAACGAAAGATTATTT. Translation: CASSLPGVANERLF. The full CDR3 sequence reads CASSLPGVANERLFF.

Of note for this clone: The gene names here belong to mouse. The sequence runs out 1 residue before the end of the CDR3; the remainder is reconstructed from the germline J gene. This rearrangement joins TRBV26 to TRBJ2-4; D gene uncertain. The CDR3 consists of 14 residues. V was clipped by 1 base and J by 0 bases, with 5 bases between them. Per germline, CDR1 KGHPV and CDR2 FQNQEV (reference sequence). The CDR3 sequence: CASSLYSSQNTLYF. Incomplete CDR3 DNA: TGTGCCAGCAGTCTGTACAGTAGTCAAAACACCTTGTAC. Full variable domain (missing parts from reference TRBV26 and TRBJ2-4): NSKVIQTPRYLVKGQGQKAKMRCIPEKGHPVVFWYQQNKNNEFKFLINFQNQEVLQQIDMTEKRFSAECPSNSPCSLEIQSSEAGDSALYLCASSLYSSQNTLYFGAGTRLSVL.

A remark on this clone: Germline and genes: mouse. This CDR3 is CASGGQLYF. Incomplete CDR3 DNA: TGTGCCAGTGGGGGGCAGCTCTAC. This sequence joins TRBV12-2 and TRBJ2-2; D gene uncertain. The read is 1 residue too short to cover the CDR3 end, so that end is filled in from the germline J gene. CDR3 size: 9 residues. In germline, CDR1 is SGHLS, CDR2 HYDKME. Trimming removed 7 bases at V and 8 bases at J, with 4 bases between.

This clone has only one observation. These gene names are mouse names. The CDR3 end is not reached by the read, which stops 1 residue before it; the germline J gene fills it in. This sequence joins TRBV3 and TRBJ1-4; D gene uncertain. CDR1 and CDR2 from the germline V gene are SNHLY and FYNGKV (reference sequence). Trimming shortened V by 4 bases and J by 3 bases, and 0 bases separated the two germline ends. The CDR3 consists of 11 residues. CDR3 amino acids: CASSSNERLFF. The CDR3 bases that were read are TGTGCCAGCAGCTCCAACGAAAGATTATTT.

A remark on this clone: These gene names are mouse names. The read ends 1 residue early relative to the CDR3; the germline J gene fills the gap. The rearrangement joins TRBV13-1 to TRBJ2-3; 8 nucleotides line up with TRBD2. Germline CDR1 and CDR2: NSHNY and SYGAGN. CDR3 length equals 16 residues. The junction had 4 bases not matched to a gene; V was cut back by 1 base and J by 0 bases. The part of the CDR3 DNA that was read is TGTGCCAGCAGTGATTTGGGGGGGGTTAGTGCAGAAACGCTGTAT. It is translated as CASSDLGGVSAETLY. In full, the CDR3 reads CASSDLGGVSAETLYF.

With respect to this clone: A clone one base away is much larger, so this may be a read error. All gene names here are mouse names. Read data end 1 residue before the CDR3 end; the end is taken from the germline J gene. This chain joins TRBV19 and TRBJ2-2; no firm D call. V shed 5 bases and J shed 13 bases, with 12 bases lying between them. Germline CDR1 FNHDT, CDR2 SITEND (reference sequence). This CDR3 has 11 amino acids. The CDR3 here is CASRAGNTLYF. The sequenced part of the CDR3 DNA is TGTGCCAGCAGGGCTGGAAATACGCTCTAC. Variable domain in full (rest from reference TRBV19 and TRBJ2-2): GGIITQTPKFLIGQEGQKLTLKCQQNFNHDTMYWYRQDSGKGLRLIYYSITENDLQKGDLSEGYDASREKKSSFSLTVTSAQKNEMAVFLCASRAGNTLYFGEGSKLTVL.